This T cell receptor (beta chain) is drawn from a study of T cell repertoires in cytomegalovirus infection (dated by TCRdb to the late 2010s). Study-wide context: Because public TCR beta signatures pointed to carriage of CMV infection together with the matching HLA type, the HLA type of each donor mattered for the analysis.

To note about this clonotype: Its antigen target is currently unknown. Within one base of it there is no much larger clone, and no base qualities were kept.

General study outcomes and caveats: In both this cohort and an independent cohort of a few hundred donors, the cumulative frequency of public TCR beta family members distinguished carriers of CMV infection plus the relevant HLA type. The ex vivo response was dominated by HLA-C-restricted CMV-specific TCR beta clonotypes, which also provided the single most frequent clonotype in two of eight donors.

Reads for this sample came from an Illumina HiSeq 1500. The public reads were reprocessed in TCRdb via fastp at Q25 and MiXCR, keeping in-frame beta chains. Entries that share a CDR3 protein sequence are merged under the most common genes and DNA. The sample has about 530,000 distinct CDR3 sequences on record, approximately 25% of them singletons. The ten largest clones add up to approximately 13% of the sample. The trim is 8 bases for V and 2 bases for J, with a gap of 13 bases between the germline ends. The CDR3 holds 13 amino acids from the cysteine to the phenylalanine. Solely the CDR3 DNA is kept, with 39 bases framed from the first base.

The sequenced sample was PBMCs. The chain is encoded by TRBV12-3 or TRBV12-4 joined to TRBJ2-7, with no confidently assigned D gene. The receptor was isolated from a human donor in good health (CMV status not recorded). Some clones in this sample may be carry-over from other donors' samples. This receptor has the CDR3 CASSKMGTYEQYF. Read as DNA, the sequence is TGTGCCAGCTCGAAGATGGGTACCTACGAGCAGTACTTC.